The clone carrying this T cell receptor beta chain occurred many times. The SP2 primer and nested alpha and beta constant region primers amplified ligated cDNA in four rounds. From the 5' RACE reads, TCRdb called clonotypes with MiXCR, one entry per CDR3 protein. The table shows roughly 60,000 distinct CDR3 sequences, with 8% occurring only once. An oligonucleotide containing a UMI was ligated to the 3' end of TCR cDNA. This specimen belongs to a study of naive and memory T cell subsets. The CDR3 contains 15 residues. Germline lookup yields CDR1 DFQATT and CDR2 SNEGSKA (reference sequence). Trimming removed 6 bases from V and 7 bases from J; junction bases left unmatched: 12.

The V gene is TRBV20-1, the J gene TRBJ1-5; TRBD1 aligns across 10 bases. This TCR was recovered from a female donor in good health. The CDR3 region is CSAHPETGGRQPQHF. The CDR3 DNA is TGCAGTGCCCATCCGGAGACAGGGGGCAGGCAGCCCCAGCATTTT.